A selection of T cell receptor beta chains follows, all from one sample in a study of blood T cells in healthy people across ages. TCRdb used MiXCR to reprocess the 5' RACE reads, holding one entry per CDR3 protein. Seen here are just under 550,000 distinct CDR3 sequences, around 24% observed once, and the top ten hold less than 9%. These data were also reused for a study on T cells of mothers and their children.

Sequenced material: blood. The receptor set was obtained from a boy aged 5-17 years in good health. Each CDR3 is given with its conserved first and last residue. A D gene is named only where the DNA matches it firmly. Size is omitted from some rows. Given values are once, few, many or a class for expanded clones.

CDR3,DNA,V,J,size,D,length
CASSLGEGANYNEQFF,TGTGCCAGCAGCTTGGGAGAGGGGGCGAACTACAATGAGCAGTTCTTC,TRBV5-6,TRBJ2-1,few,TRBD1,16
CSARDIGTAAIRLSYNEQFF,TGCAGTGCTAGAGATATCGGGACAGCGGCTATACGGTTATCCTACAATGAGCAGTTCTTC,TRBV20-1,TRBJ2-1,few,TRBD1,20
CSAREAGTGNEQYF,TGCAGTGCTAGAGAGGCCGGGACAGGCAACGAGCAGTACTTC,TRBV20-1,TRBJ2-7,-,TRBD1,14
CASSYSIFGQGATTNEKLFF,TGTGCCAGCAGTTACTCGATTTTTGGGCAGGGGGCAACAACTAATGAAAAACTGTTTTTT,TRBV6-5,TRBJ1-4,-,TRBD1,20
CASSRRTSGTEETQYF,TGTGCCAGCAGCCGAAGGACTAGCGGGACTGAAGAGACCCAGTACTTC,TRBV7-9,TRBJ2-5,-,TRBD2,16
CSVLGTYVGELFF,TGCAGTGTACTCGGGACATATGTCGGGGAGCTGTTTTTT,TRBV20-1,TRBJ2-2,few,-,13
CASSHPTSTMDNEQFF,TGTGCCAGCAGCCACCCGACTTCAACTATGGACAATGAGCAGTTCTTC,TRBV14,TRBJ2-1,few,-,16
CASSLERPGDTDTQYF,TGCGCCAGCAGCTTAGAAAGACCGGGGGACACAGATACGCAGTATTTT,TRBV5-1,TRBJ2-3,few,-,16
CASSKPQTQEIQYF,TGTGCCAGCAGTAAGCCCCAGACCCAAGAGATCCAGTACTTC,TRBV12-3/TRBV12-4,TRBJ2-5,-,-,14
CASSSFNTGELFF,TGTGCCAGCAGCTCTTTTAACACCGGGGAGCTGTTTTTT,TRBV7-8,TRBJ2-2,-,-,13
CASSYVSGADLNIQYF,TGTGCCAGCAGCTACGTTAGCGGGGCCGACCTAAACATTCAGTACTTC,TRBV5-5,TRBJ2-4,few,TRBD2,16
CSAEDREQYF,TGCAGTGCTGAGGATAGGGAGCAGTACTTC,TRBV20-1,TRBJ2-7,few,-,10
CASSAGTGEGYNQPQHF,TGTGCCAGCAGCGCCGGGACAGGGGAGGGTTACAATCAGCCCCAGCATTTT,TRBV7-9,TRBJ1-5,-,TRBD1,17